This TCR beta chain was sequenced during a study of cytomegalovirus exposure and HLA in healthy donors. About the research overall: From donors who were HLA-typed, an early data release held about 89 million unique TCRs.

Concerning this clone: This CDR3 is also generated by other DNA sequences in the sample.

Germline CDR1 and CDR2: LNHNV and YYDKDF (reference sequence). The CDR3 covers 12 residues. The V end was cut by 0 bases, the J end by 5 bases, with 4 bases between. Primers: 60 Vbeta forward and 13 Jbeta reverse. The assay was immunoSEQ multiplex PCR, and TCRdb's table has in-frame clones only and misses some. This table holds some 120,000 clones, 65% to 80% found once. The source of this sequence is a man between 18 and 35 years old in good health and CMV-seropositive. The chain combines TRBV15 with TRBJ2-5, with no clear D. Sequencing was performed on PBMCs. This chain's CDR3 is CATSRDRETQYF. CDR3 coding DNA: TGTGCCACCAGCAGAGATCGGGAGACCCAGTACTTC.